This TCR beta chain was found in a study of regulatory T cells in long-lasting Graves disease. Time point indicated: persistent/refractory GD, antithyroid drugs over 5 years with positive TRAb. PBMC RNA was the source of the TCR library. TCR beta libraries were built with iRepertoire HTBI primers and Arm-PCR of CDR3 regions. MiXCR, run by TCRdb on the multiplex PCR reads, gives a single entry per CDR3 protein. The table has about 290,000 distinct CDR3 sequences, roughly 21% seen once. This CDR3 region has 15 residues. Germline CDR1 is MNHEY and CDR2 is SVGEGT. V was pared by 2 bases and J by 1 base, with 12 bases between.

This clonotype originated in a female donor with Graves disease. V and J are TRBV6-2 or TRBV6-3 and TRBJ2-7; D perhaps matches TRBD1 (5 bases). Sequencing used peripheral blood mononuclear cells (PBMCs), obtained when the disease was refractory, from a patient treated with antithyroid drugs. The CDR3 here is CASSYDRYRSYEQYF. The CDR3 nucleotides are TGTGCCAGCAGTTACGACAGATATAGATCCTACGAGCAGTACTTC.